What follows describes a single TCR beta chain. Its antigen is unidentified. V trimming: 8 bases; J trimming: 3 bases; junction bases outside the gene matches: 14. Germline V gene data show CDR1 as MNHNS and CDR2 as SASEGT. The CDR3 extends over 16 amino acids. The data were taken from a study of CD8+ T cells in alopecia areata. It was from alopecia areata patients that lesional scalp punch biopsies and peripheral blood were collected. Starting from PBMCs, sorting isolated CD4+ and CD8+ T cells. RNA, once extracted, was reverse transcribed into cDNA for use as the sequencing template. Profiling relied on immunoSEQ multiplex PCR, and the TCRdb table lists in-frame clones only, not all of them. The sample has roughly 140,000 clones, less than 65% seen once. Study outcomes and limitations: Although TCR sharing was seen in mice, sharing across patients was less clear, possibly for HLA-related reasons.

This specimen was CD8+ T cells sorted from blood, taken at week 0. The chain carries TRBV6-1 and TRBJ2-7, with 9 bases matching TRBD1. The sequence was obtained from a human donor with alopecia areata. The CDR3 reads CASWEDPGQGFYEQYF. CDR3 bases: TGTGCCAGCTGGGAAGACCCGGGACAGGGCTTCTACGAGCAGTACTTC.